The sequence of this T cell receptor (beta chain) was determined in a study of T cells in Graves' hyperthyroidism and ophthalmopathy. The length of the CDR3 is 15 residues. V shed 0 bases and J 6 bases; nucleotides not matched to a gene: 2. CDR1 is SGDLS, CDR2 YYNGEE, per germline. The TCR beta CDR3 regions underwent amplification using RNA transcripts as the source. The HTBI primer set was used in a first-round RT-PCR of the TCR CDR3. TCRdb analysed the multiplex PCR reads with MiXCR anew, one entry per CDR3 protein. This table holds approximately 370,000 distinct CDR3 sequences, 15% found once. The specimen was blood. The source of this sequence is a woman in her 30s with Graves' hyperthyroidism. This chain connects TRBV9 to TRBJ2-2, with 10 bases identical to TRBD1. CDR3 sequence reads: CASSVATGGSGELFF. CDR3 in DNA: TGTGCCAGCAGCGTAGCGACAGGGGGCTCCGGGGAGCTGTTTTTT.